One and the same sample provided the 21 T cell receptor beta chains below, sequenced in a study of blood T cells in healthy people across ages. PCR was performed a second time for about 7 to 12 cycles using a sample-barcoded 5' primer and a J-beta primer mix. TCRdb reprocessed the 5' RACE reads with MiXCR, giving one entry per CDR3 protein. The sample lists 500,000 to 600,000 distinct CDR3 sequences; 25% to 30% were seen once. The material sequenced was blood. Every receptor here comes from a woman in her 70s in good health.

The CDR3, as DNA: TGTGCCAGCAGTCGCCGACACAGGGATACGAACACCGGGGAGCTGTTTTTT. Translated, it gives CASSRRHRDTNTGELFF. This chain joins TRBV27 and TRBJ2-2, with a tentative D call TRBD1 (6 bases). Trimming left V 5 bases short and J 0 bases short, with 16 bases between. Per germline, CDR1 MNHEY and CDR2 SMNVEV (reference sequence). CDR3 length equals 17 residues.

V and J are TRBV6-5 and TRBJ1-1; D gene unclear. V was pared by 6 bases and J by 5 bases, with 7 bases between. The germline V gene encodes CDR1 MNHEY and CDR2 SVGAGI. The CDR3 runs 11 residues. The CDR3 reads CASRSGTEAFF. Here the CDR3 DNA reads TGTGCCAGCAGGAGTGGGACTGAAGCTTTCTTT.

The chain has TRBV6-6 and TRBJ1-3; no firm D call. The V gene lost 4 bases and the J gene lost 0 bases, with 7 bases spanning the gap. The V gene's germline CDR1 is MNHNY and CDR2 SVGAGI (reference sequence). The CDR3 is 14 residues long. Here the CDR3 DNA reads TGTGCCAGCAGTTCAGAAAGCTCTGGAAACACCATATATTTT. The encoded protein is CASSSESSGNTIYF.

The chain links TRBV4-1 to TRBJ2-2, with 9 positions matching TRBD1. Germline values: CDR1 MGHRA, CDR2 YSYEKL. The CDR3 is 17 residues long. V shed 3 bases and J 0 bases; nucleotides not matched to a gene: 5. The CDR3 DNA reads TGCGCCAGCAGCCAGGAAACAGGGGGCGCGAACACCGGGGAGCTGTTTTTT. This translates into CASSQETGGANTGELFF.

This clonotype came up a few times. V usage is TRBV29-1 and J usage is TRBJ2-5; D may correspond to TRBD1 or TRBD2 (5 bases each). The CDR3 extends over 14 amino acids. Germline values: CDR1 SQVTM, CDR2 ANQGSEA. Trimming pared 7 bases from V and 1 base from J, leaving 16 bases between. In nucleotides, the CDR3 is TGCAGCGCCAACAATCGGGACCCCCAAGAGACCCAGTACTTC. This encodes CSANNRDPQETQYF. The whole variable domain, filled in from reference TRBV29-1 and TRBJ2-5, reads SAVISQKPSRDICQRGTSLTIQCQVDSQVTMMFWYRQQPGQSLTLIATANQGSEATYESGFVIDKFPISRPNLTFSTLTVSNMSPEDSSIYLCSANNRDPQETQYFGPGTRLLVL.

In this sample, this clonotype turned up a few times. The rearrangement joins TRBV10-3 to TRBJ2-1; the D call may be TRBD1 or TRBD2 (5 bases each). Trimming shortened V by 4 bases and J by 5 bases, and 21 bases separated the two germline ends. Germline-derived CDR1 and CDR2 are ENHRY and SYGVKD. The CDR3 runs to 17 residues. The CDR3 DNA sequence: TGTGCCATCAGTGCGTTAAGGGACGGTCCGCGTCACAATGAGCAGTTCTTC. Translated: CAISALRDGPRHNEQFF.

The chain recombines TRBV5-5 with TRBJ2-2; D might be TRBD1 (6 bases). The CDR3 is 15 residues long. Germline V gives CDR1 SGHKS, CDR2 YYEKEE (reference sequence). V was clipped by 3 bases and J by 6 bases, with 15 bases between them. CDR3 amino acids: CASSSTGNVAGELFF. CDR3 sequence (DNA): TGTGCCAGCAGCTCTACAGGGAATGTGGCCGGGGAGCTGTTTTTT.

This clonotype was observed a handful of times. This chain connects TRBV14 to TRBJ1-4, with TRBD1 as a possible D gene (5 bases). V was cut by 3 bases and J by 8 bases, with 16 bases left in between. This CDR3 region has 15 residues. From germline, CDR1 is SGHDN and CDR2 FVKESK. The DNA of the CDR3 is TGTGCCAGCAGCCAGAGGGGAGGTAGAGCCGAAAAACTGTTTTTT. Amino acid sequence: CASSQRGGRAEKLFF.

This clonotype has ten or more counts. The V call is TRBV3-1, the J call TRBJ2-3; D is uncertain. CDR1 and CDR2 from the germline V gene are LGHDT and YNNKEL (reference sequence). The V end lost 2 bases, the J end lost 5 bases, and 8 bases lay between the germline ends. This CDR3 is built from 13 residues. CDR3 in DNA: TGTGCCAGCAGCCAATTCTTGGGAGATACGCAGTATTTT. Residues: CASSQFLGDTQYF.

This clonotype was seen only a few times. The chain carries TRBV4-3 and TRBJ1-1; the match to TRBD1 covers 7 bases. V was pared by 1 base and J by 1 base, with 6 bases of the junction left unmatched. Looked up from germline, CDR1 is LGHNA and CDR2 is YSLEER. The CDR3 loop spans 16 amino acids. The CDR3 is CASSQAKNRGNTEAFF. DNA for the CDR3: TGCGCCAGCAGCCAAGCGAAGAACAGGGGGAACACTGAAGCTTTCTTT.

The chain combines TRBV6-2 or TRBV6-3 with TRBJ1-1; no clear D gene. V was clipped by 5 bases and J by 10 bases, with 17 bases between them. The CDR3 sequence is 13 residues long. Germline values: CDR1 MNHEY, CDR2 SVGEGT. This CDR3 is CASSATSPVRAFF. CDR3 DNA: TGTGCCAGCAGTGCGACTTCGCCGGTGCGAGCTTTCTTT.

The chain uses TRBV3-1 and TRBJ1-2; TRBD1 matches 10 bases. The CDR3 is 16 amino acids. Trimming removed 1 base from V and 4 bases from J; junction bases left unmatched: 6. Germline values: CDR1 LGHDT, CDR2 YNNKEL (reference sequence). Here the CDR3 reads CASSQAGTGDRYGYTF. CDR3 sequence (DNA): TGTGCCAGCAGCCAAGCCGGGACAGGGGACCGCTATGGCTACACCTTC.

In its sample, this clonotype was seen a few times. The chain is built from TRBV5-5 and TRBJ1-1; no definite D call. The CDR3 contains 14 residues. V lost 3 bases, J lost 4 bases, and 13 bases lay in between. Germline V CDR1 and CDR2: SGHKS, YYEKEE (reference sequence). CDR3 sequence reads: CASSSSRGSTEAFF. The CDR3 region has the DNA TGTGCCAGCAGCTCCTCCCGGGGTTCCACTGAAGCTTTCTTT. Full variable domain (outside the CDR3, taken from reference TRBV5-5 and TRBJ1-1): DAGVTQSPTHLIKTRGQQVTLRCSPISGHKSVSWYQQVLGQGPQFIFQYYEKEERGRGNFPDRFSARQFPNYSSELNVNALLLGDSALYLCASSSSRGSTEAFFGQGTRLTVV.

This clonotype has ten or more counts. The rearrangement links TRBV13 to TRBJ2-5, with 9 positions matching TRBD2. Germline V gene lookup returns CDR1 PRHDT and CDR2 FYEKMQ (reference sequence). This CDR3 region has 14 residues. V trimming: 4 bases; J trimming: 4 bases; junction bases outside the gene matches: 4. The chain's CDR3 is CASSSSRGGETQYF. In DNA, the CDR3 is TGTGCCAGCAGCTCCTCGCGGGGGGGAGAGACCCAGTACTTC.

The chain joins TRBV3-1 to TRBJ2-2; D is unclear. V lost 0 bases, J lost 1 base, and 6 bases lay in between. Germline V gene lookup returns CDR1 LGHDT and CDR2 YNNKEL (reference sequence). The CDR3 consists of 15 residues. CDR3 loop: CASSQDWGNTGELFF. The DNA of the CDR3 is TGTGCCAGCAGCCAAGATTGGGGGAACACCGGGGAGCTGTTTTTT. Based on the CDR3 plus reference TRBV3-1 and TRBJ2-2, the full variable domain is DTAVSQTPKYLVTQMGNDKSIKCEQNLGHDTMYWYKQDSKKFLKIMFSYNNKELIINETVPNRFSPKSPDKAHLNLHINSLELGDSAVYFCASSQDWGNTGELFFGEGSRLTVL.

CDR3 sequence (DNA): TGTGCCAGCAGCCCGGGACAGGAGGCTTTCTTT. As protein: CASSPGQEAFF. The rearrangement links TRBV3-1 to TRBJ1-1; 8 nucleotides match TRBD1. There are 11 residues in the CDR3. Germline CDR1 is LGHDT and CDR2 is YNNKEL (reference sequence). V shed 4 bases, J shed 11 bases, and the junction held 3 bases outside the gene matches.

V usage is TRBV6-5 and J usage is TRBJ1-6; D is uncertain. The CDR3 has 12 amino acids. V dropped 2 bases and J dropped 9 bases, with 5 bases sitting between them. Germline loops: CDR1 MNHEY, CDR2 SVGAGI. CDR3 DNA: TGTGCCAGCAGTTACGCGGGTTCACCCCTCCACTTT. It specifies CASSYAGSPLHF.

This clonotype was observed a few times. This chain joins TRBV6-5 and TRBJ1-4; D gene ambiguous. The CDR3 is 17 residues long. The V end lost 0 bases, the J end lost 8 bases, and 19 bases lay between the germline ends. Looked up from germline, CDR1 is MNHEY and CDR2 is SVGAGI. CDR3 sequence (DNA): TGTGCCAGCAGTTACTCGAGAACGGGCGAATCAGAGGAAAAACTGTTTTTT. It yields the protein CASSYSRTGESEEKLFF.

In this sample, this clonotype turned up once. This chain links TRBV21-1 with TRBJ2-5; the table names TRBD2, a call not compared with the DNA. TRBV21-1 is marked as a pseudogene. This CDR3 has 14 residues. CDR3 residues: CASILAGNKETQYF. CDR3 in DNA: TGTGCCAGCATACTCGCGGGGAATAAAGAGACCCAGTACTTC.

Points on this clonotype: Germline is not matched at one junction end, which may reflect a read error. This chain uses TRBV18 with TRBJ1-1; D not certain. The CDR3 is 15 residues long. Looked up from germline, CDR1 is KGHSH and CDR2 is LQKENI. CDR3 in DNA: TGTGCCAGCACACCAAAGGTTGAGGGAAACACTGAAGCTTTCTTT. Encoded protein: CASTPKVEGNTEAFF.

This sequence joins TRBV2 and TRBJ2-7; D gene ambiguous. CDR1 and CDR2 from the germline V gene are SNHLY and FYNNEI. V was shortened by 0 bases and J by 10 bases, with 16 bases between the two germline ends. The CDR3 consists of 14 residues. CDR3 nucleotides: TGTGCCAGCAGTGAAGCGTCCCAGTCCCGAGACCAGTACTTC. It translates to CASSEASQSRDQYF.